Detailed here is one T cell receptor beta chain. Antigen: not known. Germline V CDR1 and CDR2: SEHNR, FQNEAQ (reference sequence). The V and J ends lost 5 bases and 4 bases, in that order; junction bases with no gene match: 6. The CDR3 spans 14 residues. Clones were read by immunoSEQ multiplex PCR, and TCRdb kept only the in-frame ones, dropping some. The table includes under 20,000 clones, approximately 82% detected once. On cycle 4 day 1 and cycle 7 day 1, as well as at baseline, blood was sampled. These data originate in a study of OX40 agonist ivuxolimab in advanced cancers. Study in general: Treatment of patients was with ivuxolimab, an agonistic anti-OX40 (CD134) antibody. Findings of the study overall: Some nonresponders likewise displayed low normalized T-cell clonal expansion.

This rearrangement joins TRBV7-9 to TRBJ1-2, with 8 bases identical to TRBD1. The sample was CD4+ or CD8+ T cells sorted from blood, taken in a trial of the OX40 agonist ivuxolimab. This receptor was taken from an adult with an advanced solid tumor such as melanoma, head and neck, liver or kidney cancer. CDR3 sequence: CASSIGQGGYGYTF. CDR3 coding DNA: TGTGCCAGCAGCATCGGACAGGGCGGCTATGGCTACACCTTC.